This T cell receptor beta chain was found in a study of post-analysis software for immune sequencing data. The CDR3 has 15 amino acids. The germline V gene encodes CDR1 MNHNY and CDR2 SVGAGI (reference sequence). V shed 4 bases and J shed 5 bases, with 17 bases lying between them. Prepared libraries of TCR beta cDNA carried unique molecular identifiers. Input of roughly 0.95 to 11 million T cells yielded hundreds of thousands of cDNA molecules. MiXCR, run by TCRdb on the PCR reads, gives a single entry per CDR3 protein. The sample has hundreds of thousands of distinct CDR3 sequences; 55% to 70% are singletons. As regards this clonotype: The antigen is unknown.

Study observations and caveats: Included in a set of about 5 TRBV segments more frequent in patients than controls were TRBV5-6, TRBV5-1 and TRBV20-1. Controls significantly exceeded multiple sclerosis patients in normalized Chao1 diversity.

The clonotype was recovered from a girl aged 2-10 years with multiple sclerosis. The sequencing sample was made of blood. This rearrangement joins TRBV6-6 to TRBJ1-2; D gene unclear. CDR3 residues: CASSSPSTVGYGYTF. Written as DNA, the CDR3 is TGTGCCAGCAGTTCGCCATCGACGGTTGGTTATGGCTACACCTTC.